The rows below give T cell receptor beta chains drawn from one sample of a study of T cells in Graves' hyperthyroidism and ophthalmopathy. TCRdb re-derived calls from the multiplex PCR reads in MiXCR, one entry per CDR3 protein. The sample carries some 320,000 distinct CDR3 sequences, 12% to 15% recorded once. What was sequenced was blood. The source of these receptors is a woman aged 35 to 49 with Graves' ophthalmopathy. Each CDR3 is given with its conserved first and last residue. Fields, in order: CDR3 length, V gene, D gene, clone size, J gene, CDR3 protein, CDR3 DNA. The D gene is left open where the match is weak. Clone size, where shown, is once, few, many, or a class for clones that have expanded.

>14|TRBV3-1|-|many|TRBJ1-6
CASSQVEGNSPLHF
TGTGCCAGCAGCCAAGTGGAGGGAAATTCACCCCTCCACTTT
>14|TRBV6-1|TRBD1|many|TRBJ2-2
CASRGTGWTRELFF
TGTGCCAGCAGGGGGACAGGGTGGACCCGGGAGCTGTTTTTT
>12|TRBV9|TRBD2|many|TRBJ2-1
CASSVGGGEQFF
TGTGCCAGCAGCGTAGGGGGGGGTGAGCAGTTCTTC
>14|TRBV6-2/TRBV6-3|TRBD1|-|TRBJ1-5
CASSYGQEYQPQHF
TGTGCCAGCAGTTACGGACAGGAGTATCAGCCCCAGCATTTT
>16|TRBV4-1|-|few|TRBJ2-1
CASSQESERAYNEQFF
TGCGCCAGCAGCCAAGAATCCGAGCGGGCCTACAATGAGCAGTTCTTC
>15|TRBV9|TRBD1|-|TRBJ1-6
CASSGGQGDNSPLHF
TGTGCCAGCAGCGGAGGTCAGGGGGACAATTCACCCCTCCACTTT
>15|TRBV11-2|TRBD2|once|TRBJ2-5
CASSFPAGGVETQYF
TGTGCCAGCAGCTTTCCAGCGGGGGGGGTGGAGACCCAGTACTTC
>15|TRBV11-3|-|many|TRBJ2-1
CASSPQGNLNNEQFF
TGTGCCAGCAGCCCGCAAGGGAATTTAAACAATGAGCAGTTCTTC
>15|TRBV6-1|TRBD1|many|TRBJ1-1
CASSARQGVRTEAFF
TGTGCCAGCAGTGCAAGACAGGGGGTTCGCACTGAAGCTTTCTTT
>16|TRBV20-1|-|few|TRBJ2-1
CSARVSEGGYYNEQFF
TGCAGTGCTAGAGTCTCCGAGGGCGGCTACTACAATGAGCAGTTCTTC
>16|TRBV5-1|-|-|TRBJ1-1
CASSPTPGVMNTEAFF
TGCGCCAGCAGCCCGACCCCGGGGGTCATGAACACTGAAGCTTTCTTT
>14|TRBV3-1|-|few|TRBJ1-2
CASSQESGSHGYTF
TGTGCCAGCAGCCAAGAATCTGGGTCGCATGGCTACACCTTC
>14|TRBV15|-|many|TRBJ1-2
CATSRVGGDYGYTF
TGTGCCACCAGCAGAGTAGGGGGGGACTATGGCTACACCTTC
>15|TRBV11-2|-|many|TRBJ1-2
CASSLDHQGDYGYTF
TGTGCCAGCAGCTTAGATCATCAGGGAGACTATGGCTACACCTTC
>16|TRBV24-1|TRBD1|few|TRBJ1-5
CATSDKRDRGGQPQHF
TGTGCCACCAGTGATAAACGGGACAGGGGAGGTCAGCCCCAGCATTTT
>11|TRBV12-3/TRBV12-4|-|many|TRBJ2-7
CASSWTDEQYF
TGTGCCAGCAGTTGGACCGACGAGCAGTACTTC
>16|TRBV20-1|TRBD2|few|TRBJ2-5
CSARGSSGDLLETQYF
TGCAGTGCTAGAGGATCTAGCGGGGACCTCCTGGAGACCCAGTACTTC
>13|TRBV5-8|-|few|TRBJ2-5
CASSLVQGETQYF
TGTGCCAGCAGCTTGGTGCAGGGGGAGACCCAGTACTTC